The sample holds many counts of the clone carrying this T cell receptor beta chain. Losses at the gene ends were 2 bases for V and 4 bases for J; bases not matched to a gene: 8. This CDR3 spans 16 amino acids. Germline V gene data show CDR1 as SGHRS and CDR2 as YFSETQ. The sample originates from a study of early T cells in non-severe SARS-CoV-2 infection. Researchers attached unique molecular identifiers to individual cDNA molecules. TCRdb reprocessed the 5' RACE reads via MiXCR and lists one record per CDR3 protein. The sample has around 30,000 distinct CDR3 sequences; about 5.7% are singletons. The chain employs TRBV5-1 and TRBJ2-7; 11 positions agree with TRBD2. This clonotype was obtained from an adult who was a healthcare worker with PCR-confirmed SARS-CoV-2 infection or an uninfected control (not recorded which). What was sequenced was whole blood. CDR3 in amino acids: CASSLQPGTSGYEQYF. The CDR3 DNA reads as TGCGCCAGCAGCTTACAACCCGGGACTAGCGGTTACGAGCAGTACTTC.